The 13 T cell receptor beta chains below were found in one sample sequenced in a study of control samples from healthy donors and cancer patients. The repertoire was sequenced with immunoSEQ multiplex PCR; TCRdb's copy has only in-frame clones and lacks some. The repertoire holds about 29,000 clones, with roughly 87% as singletons. The sequencing sample was made of formalin-fixed, paraffin-embedded tissue. The receptors originated from a female donor with melanoma.

The rearrangement uses TRBV10-3 and TRBJ1-2; no definite D call. V lost 4 bases, J lost 1 base, and 4 bases lay in between. This CDR3 region has 12 residues. Germline CDR1 reads ENHRY; CDR2 reads SYGVKD. CDR3 sequence: CAISAVNYGYTF. The CDR3 coding sequence is TGTGCCATCAGTGCTGTTAACTATGGCTACACCTTC.

The V call is TRBV18, the J call TRBJ1-5, with a possible D match to TRBD1 (6 bases). CDR3 length equals 17 residues. Trimming took off 1 base at V and 5 bases at J, with 18 bases between the two ends. CDR1 and CDR2 from the germline V gene are KGHSH and LQKENI. The CDR3 DNA reads TGTGCCAGCTCACCACGCGGCCAGGGGAGAGGGGATCAGCCCCAGCATTTT. Protein sequence: CASSPRGQGRGDQPQHF.

This clone was picked up one time. J is TRBJ2-2 and V is TRBV7-8, with D hard to call. The CDR3 has 13 residues. V dropped 7 bases and J dropped 4 bases, with 10 bases sitting between them. Germline CDR1 and CDR2: SGHVS and FQNEAQ. CDR3 nucleotide sequence: TGTGCCAGCAAACCGGCAGCCACCGGGGAGCTGTTTTTT. Translated, it gives CASKPAATGELFF.

This clone was recorded once. V is TRBV5-6 and J is TRBJ2-7; TRBD1 matches 9 bases. The V gene end was trimmed by 3 bases and the J gene end by 6 bases; junction bases not matched to a gene: 10. Germline V gives CDR1 SGHDT, CDR2 YYEEEE. The CDR3 covers 15 residues. This CDR3 is CASSYVPGQGREQYF. The CDR3 nucleotides are TGTGCCAGCAGCTACGTCCCGGGACAGGGACGCGAGCAGTACTTC.

The chain links TRBV5-1 to TRBJ1-4; a possible D gene is TRBD1 (5 bases). Between the trimmed V and J ends, which lost 0 bases and 7 bases, there was a span of 13 bases. CDR1 is SGHRS, CDR2 YFSETQ, per germline. This CDR3 comprises 15 residues. CDR3 coding DNA: TGCGCCAGCAGCTTGGATGGCCTAAGGGGTGAAAAACTGTTTTTT. It encodes CASSLDGLRGEKLFF. The full variable domain, completed using reference TRBV5-1 and TRBJ1-4, is KAGVTQTPRYLIKTRGQQVTLSCSPISGHRSVSWYQQTPGQGLQFLFEYFSETQRNKGNFPGRFSGRQFSNSRSEMNVSTLELGDSALYLCASSLDGLRGEKLFFGSGTQLSVL.

In this sample, this clone turned up a few times. V gene TRBV12-3 or TRBV12-4 combines with J gene TRBJ2-1, with D perhaps TRBD2 (6 bases). The CDR3 spans 13 residues. V lost 2 bases and J 9 bases, leaving 11 bases between the germline ends. CDR3 DNA: TGTGCCAGCAGTTTAAGGAGGGTAGGTGAGCAGTTCTTC. Encoded protein: CASSLRRVGEQFF.

The chain employs TRBV9 and TRBJ1-1; weak D call: TRBD1 (6 bases). V lost 4 bases and J lost 6, with 13 bases in between. Per the germline V gene, CDR1 is SGDLS and CDR2 is YYNGEE. The CDR3 is made up of 13 amino acids. CDR3 sequence (DNA): TGTGCCAGCAGCTCAGGACAGTTGCCTGAAGCTTTCTTT. Protein sequence: CASSSGQLPEAFF.

This clone was observed once. The chain is built from TRBV7-9 and TRBJ2-1, with 10 bases identical to TRBD1. Looked up from germline, CDR1 is SEHNR and CDR2 is FQNEAQ (reference sequence). The CDR3 is 18 amino acids. V lost 1 base to trimming and J lost 9 bases; unmatched junction nucleotides: 15. The CDR3 nucleotides read TGTGCCAGCAGCTTAGTAGGGGGGCCCGACAGGGGGCGGGTTGAGCAGTTCTTC. Its protein product is CASSLVGGPDRGRVEQFF. The full variable domain, completed using reference TRBV7-9 and TRBJ2-1, is DTGVSQNPRHKITKRGQNVTFRCDPISEHNRLYWYRQTLGQGPEFLTYFQNEAQLEKSRLLSDRFSAERPKGSFSTLEIQRTEQGDSAMYLCASSLVGGPDRGRVEQFFGPGTRLTVL.

V usage is TRBV6-2 or TRBV6-3 and J usage is TRBJ2-7; D is tentatively TRBD1 or TRBD2 (5 bases each). This CDR3 is built from 16 residues. Trimming left V 1 base short and J 5 bases short, with 18 bases between. CDR1 MNHEY and CDR2 SVGEGT come from the germline V gene. CDR3 sequence (DNA): TGTGCCAGCAGTTACTTGGATCCGGGACCCAGCCACGAGCAGTACTTC. This translates into CASSYLDPGPSHEQYF.

The CDR3 DNA reads as TGTGCCAGCAGTCTCCTGGGACAGAACATCGAGGAGCTGTTTTTT. Protein: CASSLLGQNIEELFF. This chain joins TRBV6-5 and TRBJ2-2; the match to TRBD1 covers 7 bases. Trimming removed 5 bases from V and 10 bases from J; junction bases left unmatched: 13. The germline CDR1 and CDR2 sequences are MNHEY and SVGAGI. There are 15 residues in the CDR3.

This sequence joins TRBV7-9 and TRBJ1-5; D might be TRBD1 (5 bases). With 5 bases removed from V and 7 bases from J, the gap between germline ends came to 12 bases. Germline CDR1 reads SEHNR; CDR2 reads FQNEAQ (reference sequence). The length of the CDR3 is 13 residues. The CDR3 reads CASSAGLGQPQHF. DNA for the CDR3: TGTGCCAGCAGCGCGGGGCTGGGACAGCCCCAGCATTTT.

The chain uses TRBV12-3 or TRBV12-4 and TRBJ2-1; D not certain. V was trimmed by 5 bases and J by 1 base, leaving 6 bases between them. This CDR3 spans 13 amino acids. Here the CDR3 reads CASSSVSYNEQFF. The CDR3 DNA reads as TGTGCCAGCAGTAGCGTTTCCTACAATGAGCAGTTCTTC.

Details on this clone: Within the sample, other DNA sequences also encode this same CDR3. The chain joins TRBV3-1 (or the pseudogene TRBV3-2) to TRBJ1-2, with TRBD1 identical over 8 bases. Trimming at V came to 1 base and at J to 7 bases, leaving 5 bases not matched to a gene. Germline CDR1 reads LGHDT; CDR2 reads YNNKEL (reference sequence). This CDR3 is 14 amino acids long. This CDR3 is CASSQVDRDGGYTF. In DNA form, the CDR3 reads TGTGCCAGCAGCCAAGTGGACAGGGACGGTGGCTACACCTTC.